The 20 T cell receptor beta chains reported below all come from one sample, sequenced in a study of cytomegalovirus exposure and HLA in healthy donors. PCR involved 60 Vbeta and 13 Jbeta primers. The protocol was immunoSEQ multiplex PCR, while the TCRdb copy is restricted to in-frame clones and leaves out a portion. The sample records approximately 120,000 clones, 75% to 85% being singletons. Sequencing input: PBMCs. Receptors were obtained from a man aged 45-65 years in good health and CMV-seronegative.

This clone was found a few times. The rearrangement uses TRBV7-6 and TRBJ1-4; tentative D call: TRBD1 (5 bases). The germline gives CDR1 SGHVS, CDR2 FNYEAQ. The CDR3 contains 14 residues. Trimming left V 5 bases short and J 8 bases short, with 15 bases between. CDR3 amino acids: CASSILAGGEKLFF. The CDR3 DNA reads TGTGCCAGCAGCATACTCGCGGGGGGAGAAAAACTGTTTTTT.

The gene calls are TRBV6-5 and TRBJ2-5; 12 bases agree with TRBD2. This CDR3 spans 14 amino acids. The germline V gene encodes CDR1 MNHEY and CDR2 SVGAGI. V lost 6 bases, J lost 4 bases, and 3 bases stayed unmatched. The CDR3: CASRQGLAGETQYF. CDR3 nucleotide sequence: TGTGCCAGCAGGCAGGGACTAGCGGGAGAGACCCAGTACTTC.

The sample holds one count of this clone. The V gene is TRBV5-1, the J gene TRBJ1-6; D gene unclear. The CDR3 totals 15 residues. CDR1 is SGHRS and CDR2 is YFSETQ in the germline V gene. The ends were cut back, 4 bases at V and 5 bases at J, with 13 bases in the middle. CDR3 DNA: TGCGCCAGCAGCGGACTGACGAGGGATAATTCACCCCTCCACTTT. Translating gives CASSGLTRDNSPLHF.

The chain recombines TRBV2 with TRBJ1-4, with TRBD1 matching 8 bases. With V trimmed by 6 bases and J by 7 bases, 4 bases remained unmatched. CDR1 is SNHLY, CDR2 FYNNEI, per germline. The CDR3 runs to 13 residues. The CDR3 nucleotides are TGTGCCAGCAGCGGACAGGGTCCTGAAAAACTGTTTTTT. It is translated as CASSGQGPEKLFF.

V is TRBV7-2 and J is TRBJ2-7; 7 nucleotides match TRBD1. The CDR3 is 13 amino acids. Trimming at V came to 3 bases and at J to 3 bases, leaving 2 bases not matched to a gene. Germline V gives CDR1 SGHTA, CDR2 FQGNSA. DNA for the CDR3: TGTGCCAGCAGCTTCACAGGGGTCTACGAGCAGTACGTC. This sequence encodes CASSFTGVYEQYV.

The J gene is TRBJ2-1, the V gene TRBV6-6; 15 bases map to TRBD2. V shed 6 bases, J shed 9 bases, and the junction held 6 bases outside the gene matches. The CDR3 is 15 amino acids. The V gene's germline CDR1 is MNHNY and CDR2 SVGAGI (reference sequence). The CDR3: CASSGTSGGSGEQFF. The CDR3, as DNA: TGTGCCAGCAGCGGGACTAGCGGGGGGTCGGGTGAGCAGTTCTTC.

This clone was observed a handful of times. The chain joins TRBV5-1 to TRBJ1-2, with D maybe TRBD1 (5 bases). The germline V gene has CDR1 SGHRS and CDR2 YFSETQ. Trimming took off 4 bases at V and 6 bases at J, with 13 bases between the two ends. The CDR3 runs to 13 residues. As DNA, the CDR3 is TGCGCCAGCAGCCTCAGGTCGGGGGATGGCTACACCTTC. Its protein product is CASSLRSGDGYTF.

V and J are TRBV5-1 and TRBJ1-4, with D tentatively TRBD1 (6 bases). The CDR3 runs 14 residues. Trimming pared 4 bases from V and 3 bases from J, leaving 10 bases between. Germline loops: CDR1 SGHRS, CDR2 YFSETQ. The CDR3 is CASSPGQSNEKLFF. The CDR3 coding sequence is TGCGCCAGCAGCCCCGGACAGTCTAATGAAAAACTGTTTTTT.

This clone was observed a handful of times. The chain carries TRBV5-6 and TRBJ2-1; 9 bases are shared with TRBD2. CDR1 and CDR2 (germline): SGHDT, YYEEEE. The CDR3 has 15 residues. V was clipped by 1 base and J by 9 bases; unmatched bases: 8. The CDR3 region is CASSLPAGGQTEQFF. The CDR3, as DNA: TGTGCCAGCAGCTTGCCGGCGGGGGGGCAAACTGAGCAGTTCTTC.

The chain is built from TRBV7-2 and TRBJ1-2; TRBD1 aligns across 10 bases. This CDR3 is 14 amino acids long. V trimming: 5 bases; J trimming: 5 bases; junction bases outside the gene matches: 5. Germline V CDR1 and CDR2: SGHTA, FQGNSA. CDR3 coding DNA: TGTGCCAGCAGCCCCGGGACAGGGGATTATGGCTACACCTTC. It translates to CASSPGTGDYGYTF.

V and J are TRBV25-1 and TRBJ2-2; 7 bases agree with TRBD1. CDR3 length equals 17 residues. Trimming removed 1 base from V and 6 bases from J; junction bases left unmatched: 11. The germline gives CDR1 MGHDK, CDR2 SYGVNS. DNA for the CDR3: TGTGCCAGCAGTGAATTTGGGGACAGAGGGGTGTCCGGGGAGCTGTTTTTT. This translates into CASSEFGDRGVSGELFF.

V usage is TRBV9 and J usage is TRBJ2-1; 11 bases align to TRBD2. The CDR3 spans 17 residues. Germline CDR1 reads SGDLS; CDR2 reads YYNGEE. Losses at the gene ends were 0 bases for V and 8 bases for J; bases not matched to a gene: 10. The CDR3 loop is CASSVAGTSGFRDEQFF. The CDR3 coding sequence is TGTGCCAGCAGCGTAGCCGGGACTAGCGGTTTCAGGGATGAGCAGTTCTTC. The full variable domain, completed using reference TRBV9 and TRBJ2-1, is DSGVTQTPKHLITATGQRVTLRCSPRSGDLSVYWYQQSLDQGLQFLIQYYNGEERAKGNILERFSAQQFPDLHSELNLSSLELGDSALYFCASSVAGTSGFRDEQFFGPGTRLTVL.

V gene TRBV7-2 combines with J gene TRBJ1-3; no firm D call. V lost 1 base and J lost 0, with 10 bases in between. Germline CDR1 is SGHTA and CDR2 is FQGNSA. The CDR3 runs to 16 residues. The CDR3: CASSLGATVSGNTIYF. The CDR3 region has the DNA TGTGCCAGCAGCTTAGGGGCAACTGTCTCTGGAAACACCATATATTTT.

The chain carries TRBV6-5 and TRBJ1-1, with D tentatively TRBD1 (5 bases). The germline CDR1 and CDR2 sequences are MNHEY and SVGAGI. The CDR3 runs 15 residues. V gave up 6 bases and J gave up 0 bases, with 14 bases separating them. CDR3 DNA sequence: TGTGCCAGCAGGCCGACAGTACCCATGAACACTGAAGCTTTCTTT. This encodes CASRPTVPMNTEAFF.

This clone was seen a handful of times. The chain has TRBV18 and TRBJ1-1; D is unresolved. Germline loops: CDR1 KGHSH, CDR2 LQKENI. V was trimmed by 6 bases and J by 4 bases, leaving 9 bases between them. The CDR3 is 12 residues long. The CDR3 here is CASSPGVTEAFF. In DNA form, the CDR3 reads TGTGCCAGCTCCCCCGGAGTCACTGAAGCTTTCTTT.

This clone showed up just once. J is TRBJ2-7 and V is TRBV7-9; 7 bases are a match to TRBD1. This CDR3 contains 14 residues. The germline CDR1 and CDR2 sequences are SEHNR and FQNEAQ (reference sequence). V was pared by 5 bases and J by 6 bases, with 10 bases of the junction left unmatched. The CDR3 protein is CASSPVDRAGEQYV. CDR3 coding DNA: TGTGCCAGCAGCCCCGTAGACAGGGCCGGCGAGCAGTACGTC.

The genes are TRBV11-3 and TRBJ2-1, with D perhaps matching TRBD2 (6 bases). The CDR3 runs 14 residues. Trimming cost V 5 bases and J 7 bases, with 15 bases left between them. The germline V gene encodes CDR1 SGHNT and CDR2 YENEEA. As DNA, the CDR3 is TGTGCCAGCAGCCCCCCTGGCGGGGCTAATGAGCAGTTCTTC. Translated, it gives CASSPPGGANEQFF.

This clone was detected a few times. The V and J genes are TRBV7-8 and TRBJ2-5; 8 positions agree with TRBD1. The CDR3 is made up of 15 amino acids. The V gene end was trimmed by 3 bases and the J gene end by 5 bases; junction bases not matched to a gene: 8. Germline V gene lookup returns CDR1 SGHVS and CDR2 FQNEAQ. CDR3 DNA: TGTGCCAGCAGCTTCGCCGGGACAGGCCAGGAGACCCAGTACTTC. Encoded protein: CASSFAGTGQETQYF. The full variable domain, with the rest looked up from reference TRBV7-8 and TRBJ2-5, is GAGVSQSPRYKVAKRGQDVALRCDPISGHVSLFWYQQALGQGPEFLTYFQNEAQLDKSGLPSDRFFAERPEGSVSTLKIQRTQQEDSAVYLCASSFAGTGQETQYFGPGTRLLVL.

The rearrangement uses TRBV6-1 and TRBJ2-5; a possible D gene is TRBD2 (7 bases). Per the germline V gene, CDR1 is MNHNS and CDR2 is SASEGT. The CDR3 has 14 residues. The V gene lost 6 bases and the J gene lost 5 bases, with 16 bases spanning the gap. The CDR3 loop is CASSEGEGTETQYF. CDR3 in DNA: TGTGCCAGCAGCGAGGGGGAGGGGACGGAGACCCAGTACTTC.

V usage is TRBV2 and J usage is TRBJ1-5; no firm D call. V was trimmed by 3 bases and J by 2 bases, leaving 11 bases between them. The CDR3 totals 15 residues. Germline CDR1 is SNHLY and CDR2 is FYNNEI. CDR3 DNA sequence: TGTGCCAGCAGTGAGGGAGGGCAGGGCAATCAGCCCCAGCATTTT. Protein: CASSEGGQGNQPQHF. Based on the CDR3 plus reference TRBV2 and TRBJ1-5, the full variable domain is EPEVTQTPSHQVTQMGQEVILRCVPISNHLYFYWYRQILGQKVEFLVSFYNNEISEKSEIFDDQFSVERPDGSNFTLKIRSTKLEDSAMYFCASSEGGQGNQPQHFGDGTRLSIL.